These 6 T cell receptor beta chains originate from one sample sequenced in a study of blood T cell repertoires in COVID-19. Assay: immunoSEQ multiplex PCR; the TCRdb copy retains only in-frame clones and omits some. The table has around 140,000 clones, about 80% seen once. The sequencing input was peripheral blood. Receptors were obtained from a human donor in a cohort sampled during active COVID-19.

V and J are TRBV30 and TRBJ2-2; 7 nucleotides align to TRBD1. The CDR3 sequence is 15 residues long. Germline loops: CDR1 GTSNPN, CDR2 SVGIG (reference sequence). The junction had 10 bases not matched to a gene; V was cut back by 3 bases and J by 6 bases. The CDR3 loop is CAWSLSTGSAGELFF. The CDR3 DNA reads TGTGCCTGGAGCCTATCGACAGGGTCGGCCGGGGAGCTGTTTTTT.

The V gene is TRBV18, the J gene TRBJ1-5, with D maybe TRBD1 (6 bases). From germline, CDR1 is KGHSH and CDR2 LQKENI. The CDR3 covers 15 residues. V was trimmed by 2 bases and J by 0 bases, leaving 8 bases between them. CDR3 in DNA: TGTGCCAGCTCACCAGAGACAGGTAGCAATCAGCCCCAGCATTTT. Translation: CASSPETGSNQPQHF.

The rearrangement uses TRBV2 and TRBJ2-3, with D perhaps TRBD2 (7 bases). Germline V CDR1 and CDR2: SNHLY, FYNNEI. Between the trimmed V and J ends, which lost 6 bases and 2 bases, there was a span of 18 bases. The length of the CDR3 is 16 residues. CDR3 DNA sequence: TGTGCCAGCAGCCCTCAGGGAGGGGGACTCACAGATACGCAGTATTTT. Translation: CASSPQGGGLTDTQYF. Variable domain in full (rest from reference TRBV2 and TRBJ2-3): EPEVTQTPSHQVTQMGQEVILRCVPISNHLYFYWYRQILGQKVEFLVSFYNNEISEKSEIFDDQFSVERPDGSNFTLKIRSTKLEDSAMYFCASSPQGGGLTDTQYFGPGTRLTVL.

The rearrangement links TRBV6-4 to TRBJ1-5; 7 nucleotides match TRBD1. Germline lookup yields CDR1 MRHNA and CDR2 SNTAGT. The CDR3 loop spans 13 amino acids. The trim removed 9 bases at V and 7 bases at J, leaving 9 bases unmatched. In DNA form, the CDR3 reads TGTGCCAGGGTGGCACAGGGGTTACAGCCCCAGCATTTT. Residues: CARVAQGLQPQHF.

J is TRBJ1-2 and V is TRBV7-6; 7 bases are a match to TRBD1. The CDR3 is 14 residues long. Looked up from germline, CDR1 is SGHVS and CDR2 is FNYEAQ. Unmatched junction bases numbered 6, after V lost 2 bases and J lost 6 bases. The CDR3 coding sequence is TGTGCCAGCAGCTTAAAGGTCAGGGGGGATGGCTACACCTTC. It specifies CASSLKVRGDGYTF. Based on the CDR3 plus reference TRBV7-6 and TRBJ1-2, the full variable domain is GAGVSQSPRYKVTKRGQDVALRCDPISGHVSLYWYRQALGQGPEFLTYFNYEAQQDKSGLPNDRFSAERPEGSISTLTIQRTEQRDSAMYRCASSLKVRGDGYTFGSGTRLTVV.

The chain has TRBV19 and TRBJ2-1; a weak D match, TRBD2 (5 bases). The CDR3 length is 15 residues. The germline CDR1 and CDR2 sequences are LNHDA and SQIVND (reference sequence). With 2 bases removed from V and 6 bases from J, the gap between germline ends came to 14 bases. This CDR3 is CASSIIFRGTNEQFF. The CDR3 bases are TGTGCCAGTAGTATAATCTTCCGGGGTACCAATGAGCAGTTCTTC.